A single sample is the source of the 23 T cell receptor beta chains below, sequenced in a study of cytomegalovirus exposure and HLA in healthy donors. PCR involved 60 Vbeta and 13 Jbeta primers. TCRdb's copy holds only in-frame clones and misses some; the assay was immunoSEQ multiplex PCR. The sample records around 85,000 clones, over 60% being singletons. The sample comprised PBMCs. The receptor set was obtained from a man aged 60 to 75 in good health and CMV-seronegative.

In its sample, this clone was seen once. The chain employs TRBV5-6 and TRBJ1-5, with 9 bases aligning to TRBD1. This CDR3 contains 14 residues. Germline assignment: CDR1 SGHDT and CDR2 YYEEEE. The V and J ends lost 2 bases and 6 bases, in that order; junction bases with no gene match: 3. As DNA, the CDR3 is TGTGCCAGCAGCTTTGGGGACAGGGCTCAGCCCCAGCATTTT. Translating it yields CASSFGDRAQPQHF.

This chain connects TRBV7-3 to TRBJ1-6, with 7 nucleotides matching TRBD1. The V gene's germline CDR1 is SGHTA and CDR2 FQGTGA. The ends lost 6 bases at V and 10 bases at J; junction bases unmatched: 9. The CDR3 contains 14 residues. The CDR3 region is CASSQGGRGSPLHF. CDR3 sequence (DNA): TGTGCCAGCAGTCAGGGGGGAAGAGGGTCACCCCTCCACTTT.

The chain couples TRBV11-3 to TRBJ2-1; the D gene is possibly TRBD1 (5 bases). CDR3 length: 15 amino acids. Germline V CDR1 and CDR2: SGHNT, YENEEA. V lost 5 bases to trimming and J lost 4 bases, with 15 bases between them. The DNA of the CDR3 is TGTGCCAGCAGCCTGATGGGCCAGGGTTACAATGAGCAGTTCTTC. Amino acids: CASSLMGQGYNEQFF.

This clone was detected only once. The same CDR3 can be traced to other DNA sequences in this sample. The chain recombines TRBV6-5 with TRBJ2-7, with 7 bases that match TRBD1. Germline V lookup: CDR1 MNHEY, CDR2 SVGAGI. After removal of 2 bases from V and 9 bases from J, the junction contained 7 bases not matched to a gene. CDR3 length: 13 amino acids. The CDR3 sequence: CASSYGRQGGQYF. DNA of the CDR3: TGTGCCAGCAGTTACGGACGACAGGGCGGGCAGTACTTC.

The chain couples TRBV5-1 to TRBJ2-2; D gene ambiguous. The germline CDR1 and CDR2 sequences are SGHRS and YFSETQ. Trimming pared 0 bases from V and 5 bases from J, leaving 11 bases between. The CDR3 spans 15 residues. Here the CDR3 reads CASSLDVIPTGELFF. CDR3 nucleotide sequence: TGCGCCAGCAGCTTGGATGTAATTCCGACCGGGGAGCTGTTTTTT.

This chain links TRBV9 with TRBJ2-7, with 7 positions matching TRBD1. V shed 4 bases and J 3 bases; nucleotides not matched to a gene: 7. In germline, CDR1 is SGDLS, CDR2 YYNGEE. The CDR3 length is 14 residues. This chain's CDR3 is CASSPGTADYEQYF. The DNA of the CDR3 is TGTGCCAGCAGCCCCGGGACAGCCGACTACGAGCAGTACTTC.

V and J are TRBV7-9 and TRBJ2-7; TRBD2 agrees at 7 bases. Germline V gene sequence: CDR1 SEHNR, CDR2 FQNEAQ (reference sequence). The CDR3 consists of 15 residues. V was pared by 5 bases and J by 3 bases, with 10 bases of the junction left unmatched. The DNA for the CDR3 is TGTGCCAGCAGCCCTCATGGTGGGGGGGACTACGAGCAGTACTTC. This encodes CASSPHGGGDYEQYF.

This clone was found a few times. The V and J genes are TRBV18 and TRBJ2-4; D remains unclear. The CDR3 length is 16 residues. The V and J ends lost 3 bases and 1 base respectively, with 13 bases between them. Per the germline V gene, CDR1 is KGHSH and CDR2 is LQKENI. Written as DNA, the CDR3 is TGTGCCAGCTCACCGGCCAGGCAGACGGCCAAAAACATTCAGTACTTC. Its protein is CASSPARQTAKNIQYF.

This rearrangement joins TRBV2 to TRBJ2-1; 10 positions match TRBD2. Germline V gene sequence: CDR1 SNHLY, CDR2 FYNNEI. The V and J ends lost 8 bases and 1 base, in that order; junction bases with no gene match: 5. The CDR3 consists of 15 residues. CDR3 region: CASRYSGGSYNEQFF. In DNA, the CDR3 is TGTGCCAGCCGATATAGCGGGGGGTCCTACAATGAGCAGTTCTTC.

In DNA form, the CDR3 reads TGTGCCAGCAGCTTCGACGGGGGGCCCTACGAGCAGTACTTC. Translated, it gives CASSFDGGPYEQYF. The V and J genes are TRBV5-4 and TRBJ2-7, with a tentative D call TRBD2 (7 bases). V lost 2 bases, J lost 2 bases, and 11 bases lay in between. The CDR3 spans 14 residues. Germline CDR1 and CDR2: SGHNT and YYREEE (reference sequence).

CDR3 bases: TGTGCCAGCAGTGAATACACAGCTCTAGCCAAAAACATTCAGTACTTC. Translating it yields CASSEYTALAKNIQYF. The rearrangement links TRBV2 to TRBJ2-4; D unclear. Germline V gene data show CDR1 as SNHLY and CDR2 as FYNNEI. This CDR3 has 16 residues. V lost 2 bases and J lost 0, with 11 bases in between.

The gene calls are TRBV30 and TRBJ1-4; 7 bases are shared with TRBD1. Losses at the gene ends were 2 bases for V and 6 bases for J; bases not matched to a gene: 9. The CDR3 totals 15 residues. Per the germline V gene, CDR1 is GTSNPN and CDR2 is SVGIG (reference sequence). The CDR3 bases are TGTGCCTGGAGTAGGAAGGGGGCTGGGCATGAAAAACTGTTTTTT. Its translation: CAWSRKGAGHEKLFF.

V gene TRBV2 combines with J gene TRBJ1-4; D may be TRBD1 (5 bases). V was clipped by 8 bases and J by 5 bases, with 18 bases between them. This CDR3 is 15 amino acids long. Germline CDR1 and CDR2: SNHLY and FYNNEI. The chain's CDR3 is CASRPRQIGNEKLFF. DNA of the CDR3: TGTGCCAGCCGTCCGCGACAGATAGGAAATGAAAAACTGTTTTTT.

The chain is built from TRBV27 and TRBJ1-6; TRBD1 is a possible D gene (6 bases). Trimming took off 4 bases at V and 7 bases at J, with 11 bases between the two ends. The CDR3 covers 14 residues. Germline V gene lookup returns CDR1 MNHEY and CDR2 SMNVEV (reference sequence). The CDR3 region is CASSYSGVNSPLHF. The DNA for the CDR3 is TGTGCCAGCAGTTATTCAGGGGTAAATTCACCCCTCCACTTT.

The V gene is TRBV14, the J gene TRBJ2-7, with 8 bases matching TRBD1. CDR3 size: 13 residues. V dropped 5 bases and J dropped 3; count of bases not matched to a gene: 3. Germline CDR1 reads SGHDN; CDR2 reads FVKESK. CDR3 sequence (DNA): TGTGCCAGCAGCTGGACAGGGTTCTACGAGCAGTACTTC. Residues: CASSWTGFYEQYF.

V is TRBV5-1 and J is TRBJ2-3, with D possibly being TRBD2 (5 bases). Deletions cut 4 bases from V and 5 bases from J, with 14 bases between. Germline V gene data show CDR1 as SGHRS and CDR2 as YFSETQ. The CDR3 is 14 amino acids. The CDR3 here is CASSLAAAEDTQYF. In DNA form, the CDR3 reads TGCGCCAGCAGCCTGGCCGCAGCGGAAGATACGCAGTATTTT.

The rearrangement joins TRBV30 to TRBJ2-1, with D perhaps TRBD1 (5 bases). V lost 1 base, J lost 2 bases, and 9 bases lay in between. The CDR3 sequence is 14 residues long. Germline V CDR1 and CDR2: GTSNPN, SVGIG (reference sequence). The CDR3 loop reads CAWSEPGTYNEQFF. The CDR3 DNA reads TGTGCCTGGAGTGAGCCAGGGACCTACAATGAGCAGTTCTTC.

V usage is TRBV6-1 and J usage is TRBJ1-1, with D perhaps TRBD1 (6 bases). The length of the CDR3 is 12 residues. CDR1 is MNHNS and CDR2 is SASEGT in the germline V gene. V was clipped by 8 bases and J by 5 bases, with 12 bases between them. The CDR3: CASHRVGTEAFF. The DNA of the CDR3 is TGTGCCAGCCACAGGGTAGGGACTGAAGCTTTCTTT.

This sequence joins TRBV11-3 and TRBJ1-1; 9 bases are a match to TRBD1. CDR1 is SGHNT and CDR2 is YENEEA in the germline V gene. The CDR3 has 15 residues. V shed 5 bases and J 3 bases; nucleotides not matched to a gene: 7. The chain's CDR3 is CASSTRQGVDTEAFF. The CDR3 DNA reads TGTGCCAGCAGCACCCGACAGGGGGTGGACACTGAAGCTTTCTTT.

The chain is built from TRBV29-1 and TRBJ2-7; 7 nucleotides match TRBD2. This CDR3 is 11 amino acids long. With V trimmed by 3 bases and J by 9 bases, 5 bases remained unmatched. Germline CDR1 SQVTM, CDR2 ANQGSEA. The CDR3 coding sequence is TGCAGCGTTGATGGGGGGGAAGGGCAGTACTTC. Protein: CSVDGGEGQYF.

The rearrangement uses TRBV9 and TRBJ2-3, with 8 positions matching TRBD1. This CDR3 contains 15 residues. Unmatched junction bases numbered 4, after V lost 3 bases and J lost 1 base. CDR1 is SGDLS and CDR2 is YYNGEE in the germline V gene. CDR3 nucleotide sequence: TGTGCCAGCAGCGCCCGGACAGGGCGCACAGATACGCAGTATTTT. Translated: CASSARTGRTDTQYF.

The CDR3 sequence: CASSSPRQGHYGYTF. As DNA, the CDR3 is TGTGCCAGCAGCTCCCCCCGACAGGGACACTATGGCTACACCTTC. V gene TRBV6-5 combines with J gene TRBJ1-2; TRBD1 agrees at 7 bases. This CDR3 contains 15 residues. Trimming removed 6 bases from V and 3 bases from J; junction bases left unmatched: 10. The germline gives CDR1 MNHEY, CDR2 SVGAGI.

CDR3 DNA sequence: TGCGCCAGCTGCGCGACAGGGGGTAGGAACACTGAAGCTTTCTTT. It codes for CASCATGGRNTEAFF. The chain recombines TRBV5-1 with TRBJ1-1, with 9 bases that match TRBD1. CDR1 is SGHRS, CDR2 YFSETQ, per germline. This CDR3 is built from 15 residues. Trimming at V came to 7 bases and at J to 1 base, leaving 8 bases not matched to a gene. Full variable domain (remainder filled in from reference TRBV5-1 and TRBJ1-1): KAGVTQTPRYLIKTRGQQVTLSCSPISGHRSVSWYQQTPGQGLQFLFEYFSETQRNKGNFPGRFSGRQFSNSRSEMNVSTLELGDSALYLCASCATGGRNTEAFFGQGTRLTVV.